Shown below are 25 T cell receptor beta chains from a single sample sequenced in a study of CD8+ T cells in alopecia areata. Regarding treatment: oral pan-JAK inhibitor, 5-10 mg twice daily. Isolated RNA was reverse transcribed into cDNA used as the sequencing template. Sequencing was performed with immunoSEQ multiplex PCR; in TCRdb, only in-frame clones are kept and a portion is missing. The table has 160,000 or so clones, roughly 65% seen once. Sample: CD4+ T cells sorted from blood, taken at week 4, from a patient treated with tofacitinib. These receptors came from a human donor with alopecia areata.

The table lists this clone with a few counts. This rearrangement joins TRBV4-1 to TRBJ2-7; 7 bases agree with TRBD1. CDR1 and CDR2 (germline): MGHRA, YSYEKL. This CDR3 is built from 16 residues. V lost 1 base to trimming and J lost 2 bases; unmatched junction nucleotides: 8. The CDR3 DNA sequence: TGCGCCAGCAGCCAAGGACAGGGCGTCGGCCCCTACGAGCAGTACTTC. As protein: CASSQGQGVGPYEQYF.

This clone has more than one count but fewer than ten. The CDR3 reads CSVSWTSGSYNEQFF. Here the CDR3 DNA reads TGCAGCGTTAGCTGGACTAGCGGCTCCTACAATGAGCAGTTCTTC. The rearrangement links TRBV29-1 to TRBJ2-1, with 10 bases aligning to TRBD2. V lost 5 bases, J lost 0 bases, and 4 bases stayed unmatched. Germline CDR1 reads SQVTM; CDR2 reads ANQGSEA. The CDR3 covers 15 residues.

CDR3 amino acids: CAWSRLAGIETQYF. For the CDR3, the DNA is TGTGCCTGGAGCCGGCTAGCGGGGATAGAGACCCAGTACTTC. This chain uses TRBV30 with TRBJ2-5; TRBD2 matches at 9 bases. Germline lookup yields CDR1 GTSNPN and CDR2 SVGIG (reference sequence). Trimming cost V 3 bases and J 4 bases; bases outside gene matches: 6. The CDR3 runs to 14 residues. Based on the CDR3 plus reference TRBV30 and TRBJ2-5, the full variable domain is SQTIHQWPATLVQPVGSPLSLECTVEGTSNPNLYWYRQAAGRGLQLLFYSVGIGQISSEVPQNLSASRPQDRQFILSSKKLLLSDSGFYLCAWSRLAGIETQYFGPGTRLLVL.

CDR3 in amino acids: CASTPMGESPLHF. The CDR3 bases are TGTGCCAGCACCCCAATGGGGGAATCACCCCTCCACTTT. This sequence joins TRBV7-2 and TRBJ1-6, with D perhaps TRBD1 (5 bases). Trimming removed 7 bases from V and 10 bases from J, with 14 bases in between. Germline lookup yields CDR1 SGHTA and CDR2 FQGNSA. This CDR3 is built from 13 residues. The variable domain in full, with the rest retrieved from reference TRBV7-2 and TRBJ1-6, is GAGVSQSPSNKVTEKGKDVELRCDPISGHTALYWYRQSLGQGLEFLIYFQGNSAPDKSGLPSDRFSAERTGGSVSTLTIQRTQQEDSAVYLCASTPMGESPLHFGNGTRLTVT.

This clone was seen only a few times. This chain joins TRBV7-6 and TRBJ1-5; D is unclear. The CDR3 spans 16 residues. V lost 2 bases and J lost 6, with 17 bases in between. Germline loops: CDR1 SGHVS, CDR2 FNYEAQ. The DNA of the CDR3 is TGTGCCAGCAGCTTATATGAAGCCTCCGGAGGTCAGCCCCAGCATTTT. Translating it yields CASSLYEASGGQPQHF.

The table lists this clone with a few counts. The chain couples TRBV29-1 to TRBJ2-4; D possibly corresponds to TRBD2 (6 bases). The V gene's germline CDR1 is SQVTM and CDR2 ANQGSEA. V shed 7 bases and J shed 0 bases, with 13 bases lying between them. The CDR3 runs to 14 residues. CDR3 sequence reads: CSATEGLAKNIQYF. The CDR3, as DNA: TGCAGCGCTACGGAGGGTCTAGCCAAAAACATTCAGTACTTC.

This CDR3 reads CSASAADTQYF. CDR3 bases: TGCAGTGCTAGTGCGGCGGATACGCAGTATTTT. The chain joins TRBV20-1 to TRBJ2-3, with D uncertain. From germline, CDR1 is DFQATT and CDR2 SNEGSKA (reference sequence). The CDR3 sequence is 11 residues long. Trimming removed 3 bases at V and 6 bases at J, with 7 bases between.

A remark on this clone: This specimen includes other DNA sequences encoding the same CDR3. The chain uses TRBV5-1 and TRBJ2-7, with unresolved D. Trimming cost V 0 bases and J 1 base, with 8 bases left between them. Germline V CDR1 and CDR2: SGHRS, YFSETQ. The CDR3 length is 14 residues. The CDR3 region is CASSLAGSSYEQYF. In DNA, the CDR3 is TGCGCCAGCAGCTTGGCGGGCAGTTCCTACGAGCAGTACTTC. Supplemented by reference TRBV5-1 and TRBJ2-7, the full variable domain reads KAGVTQTPRYLIKTRGQQVTLSCSPISGHRSVSWYQQTPGQGLQFLFEYFSETQRNKGNFPGRFSGRQFSNSRSEMNVSTLELGDSALYLCASSLAGSSYEQYFGPGTRLTVT.

V gene TRBV7-9 combines with J gene TRBJ1-5; TRBD1 might be the D (5 bases). The germline gives CDR1 SEHNR, CDR2 FQNEAQ (reference sequence). This CDR3 has 14 residues. The V gene lost 0 bases and the J gene lost 4 bases, with 7 bases spanning the gap. CDR3: CASSLAGENQPQHF. DNA of the CDR3: TGTGCCAGCAGCTTAGCAGGGGAGAATCAGCCCCAGCATTTT.

The chain couples TRBV29-1 to TRBJ2-1; 9 bases fit TRBD1. This CDR3 spans 12 amino acids. The V gene's germline CDR1 is SQVTM and CDR2 ANQGSEA. J was trimmed by 6 bases and V by 6 bases; bases with no gene match: 3. The CDR3 nucleotides read TGCAGCGTAAGGACAGGGGTCAATGAGCAGTTCTTC. It encodes CSVRTGVNEQFF.

The chain uses TRBV29-1 and TRBJ1-6; 8 bases match TRBD1. This CDR3 region has 12 residues. V shed 4 bases, J shed 7 bases, and the junction held 0 bases outside the gene matches. Germline CDR1 reads SQVTM; CDR2 reads ANQGSEA. CDR3 bases: TGCAGCGTTGGGACAGGGAATTCACCCCTCCACTTT. Translating it yields CSVGTGNSPLHF. Looking up the rest from reference TRBV29-1 and TRBJ1-6 gives the full variable domain: SAVISQKPSRDICQRGTSLTIQCQVDSQVTMMFWYRQQPGQSLTLIATANQGSEATYESGFVIDKFPISRPNLTFSTLTVSNMSPEDSSIYLCSVGTGNSPLHFGNGTRLTVT.

The V call is TRBV29-1, the J call TRBJ1-4; D perhaps matches TRBD1 (6 bases). Germline loops: CDR1 SQVTM, CDR2 ANQGSEA. This CDR3 comprises 15 residues. The ends were cut back, 4 bases at V and 8 bases at J, with 20 bases in the middle. The chain's CDR3 is CSVGGFAGALEKLFF. The CDR3 DNA follows: TGCAGCGTTGGGGGATTTGCGGGGGCTCTAGAAAAACTGTTTTTT.

This chain joins TRBV29-1 and TRBJ1-1, with D perhaps TRBD1 (6 bases). V gave up 5 bases and J gave up 4 bases, with 11 bases separating them. CDR1 is SQVTM, CDR2 ANQGSEA, per germline. This CDR3 is built from 12 residues. CDR3 in DNA: TGCAGCGTTAGAACAGGGATCACTGAAGCTTTCTTT. Translation gives CSVRTGITEAFF.

The chain joins TRBV4-3 to TRBJ1-2; tentative D call: TRBD1 (5 bases). The CDR3 sequence is 14 residues long. Germline V gives CDR1 LGHNA, CDR2 YSLEER. Trimming removed 4 bases at V and 2 bases at J, with 11 bases between. The CDR3 is CASSLGTPNYGYTF. The DNA of the CDR3 is TGCGCCAGCAGCCTAGGGACTCCCAACTATGGCTACACCTTC.

The V call is TRBV30, the J call TRBJ2-5; TRBD2 is a possible D gene (5 bases). The V end lost 0 bases, the J end lost 2 bases, and 7 bases lay between the germline ends. The germline V gene has CDR1 GTSNPN and CDR2 SVGIG (reference sequence). The CDR3 totals 13 residues. The CDR3: CAWSVGLQETQYF. In DNA, the CDR3 is TGTGCCTGGAGTGTCGGACTTCAAGAGACCCAGTACTTC.

The rearrangement joins TRBV30 to TRBJ1-5; no firm D call. CDR3 length equals 14 residues. Germline CDR1 and CDR2: GTSNPN and SVGIG (reference sequence). V was shortened by 1 base and J by 0 bases, with 7 bases between the two germline ends. DNA of the CDR3: TGTGCCTGGAGTGCGGGGTATAGCAATCAGCCCCAGCATTTT. Protein product: CAWSAGYSNQPQHF.

This rearrangement joins TRBV19 to TRBJ1-2, with TRBD1 matching over 8 bases. The V and J ends lost 7 bases and 7 bases, in that order; junction bases with no gene match: 5. CDR3 length: 12 residues. Germline-derived CDR1 and CDR2 are LNHDA and SQIVND (reference sequence). The DNA of the CDR3 is TGTGCCAGTACCGACAGGGGCCGTGGCTACACCTTC. Protein: CASTDRGRGYTF.

The gene calls are TRBV6-5 and TRBJ1-2; D uncertain. The CDR3 sequence is 15 residues long. The ends were cut back, 7 bases at V and 2 bases at J, with 17 bases in the middle. The germline CDR1 and CDR2 sequences are MNHEY and SVGAGI. The CDR3 sequence is CASTSWNIPNYGYTF. CDR3 DNA sequence: TGTGCCAGCACCTCCTGGAACATCCCGAACTATGGCTACACCTTC.

This clone counts as medium-sized. J is TRBJ1-2 and V is TRBV9, with D maybe TRBD1 (5 bases). V lost 0 bases and J lost 5, with 17 bases in between. CDR1 SGDLS and CDR2 YYNGEE come from the germline V gene. The CDR3 sequence is 16 residues long. CDR3 sequence reads: CASSVAAQGRGYGYTF. In DNA form, the CDR3 reads TGTGCCAGCAGCGTAGCTGCGCAGGGAAGAGGATATGGCTACACCTTC.

The count of this clone is one. The chain couples TRBV25-1 to TRBJ2-2; D is undetermined. Germline-derived CDR1 and CDR2 are MGHDK and SYGVNS. The CDR3 contains 11 residues. Trimming pared 3 bases from V and 7 bases from J, leaving 3 bases between. The CDR3 region has the DNA TGTGCCAGCAGTGACCACGGGGAGCTGTTTTTT. It is translated as CASSDHGELFF.

The rearrangement uses TRBV29-1 and TRBJ2-6; a possible D gene is TRBD2 (7 bases). CDR3 length: 15 residues. V dropped 7 bases and J dropped 3 bases, with 16 bases sitting between them. Looked up from germline, CDR1 is SQVTM and CDR2 is ANQGSEA. CDR3 sequence reads: CSASLGGHGANVLTF. The CDR3 region has the DNA TGCAGCGCCAGCCTCGGGGGGCATGGGGCCAACGTCCTGACTTTC.

This clone has just a few counts. The V and J genes are TRBV18 and TRBJ2-1; 10 bases are a match to TRBD1. CDR1 and CDR2 (germline): KGHSH, LQKENI. CDR3 length equals 19 residues. V shed 2 bases and J 4 bases; nucleotides not matched to a gene: 14. CDR3: CASSPNRYWDRGSYNEQFF. The DNA of the CDR3 is TGTGCCAGCTCACCAAATCGTTACTGGGACAGGGGATCGTACAATGAGCAGTTCTTC.

This chain connects TRBV9 to TRBJ1-5; the D gene is possibly TRBD1 (5 bases). The V end lost 0 bases, the J end lost 1 base, and 5 bases lay between the germline ends. Germline values: CDR1 SGDLS, CDR2 YYNGEE. The CDR3 loop spans 14 amino acids. CDR3 bases: TGTGCCAGCAGCGTAGGGGACAGCAATCAGCCCCAGCATTTT. Translated: CASSVGDSNQPQHF.

This chain connects TRBV30 to TRBJ1-2; D call uncertain. V lost 2 bases, J lost 9 bases, and 16 bases lay in between. This CDR3 spans 13 amino acids. In germline, CDR1 is GTSNPN, CDR2 SVGIG (reference sequence). CDR3 DNA sequence: TGTGCCTGGAGTCTCCTCGGACCGGCGAGCTACACCTTC. Protein: CAWSLLGPASYTF.

For this clone: The identical CDR3 is also encoded by other nucleotide sequences in the sample. The chain is built from TRBV14 and TRBJ1-2, with D uncertain. CDR1 SGHDN and CDR2 FVKESK come from the germline V gene. V was clipped by 1 base and J by 2 bases, with 5 bases between them. The CDR3 consists of 13 residues. The CDR3 loop reads CASSQGANYGYTF. The CDR3 DNA is TGTGCCAGCAGCCAAGGTGCGAACTATGGCTACACCTTC.